One and the same sample provided the 15 T cell receptor beta chains below, sequenced in a study of identical twins. MiXCR, run by TCRdb on the 5' RACE reads, gives a single entry per CDR3 protein. The repertoire holds some 710,000 distinct CDR3 sequences, with 6% to 6.5% as singletons. Sequences were obtained from naive T cells sorted from blood. The receptors were gathered from a man aged 18 to 30 in good health.

In this sample, this clonotype turned up a few times. CDR3 region: CATSDGDRGRQPQHF. The DNA of the CDR3 is TGTGCCACCAGTGACGGAGACAGGGGCCGACAGCCCCAGCATTTT. This chain joins TRBV24-1 and TRBJ1-5, with 8 positions matching TRBD1. The J segment lost 7 bases and the V segment lost 4 bases, leaving 8 bases of the junction unmatched. Germline V gene data show CDR1 as KGHDR and CDR2 as SFDVKD. The CDR3 runs to 15 residues.

The table lists this clonotype with a few counts. The V and J genes are TRBV20-1 and TRBJ2-7; TRBD2 matches 7 bases. The CDR3 is made up of 15 amino acids. Germline trimming cut 7 bases from V and 1 base from J; bases unmatched to any gene: 13. Germline V gene sequence: CDR1 DFQATT, CDR2 SNEGSKA (reference sequence). The CDR3 bases are TGCAGTGTGACGGGAGGAAAGGACCCTTCCTACGAGCAGTACTTC. Residues: CSVTGGKDPSYEQYF.

This clonotype has ten or more counts. This rearrangement joins TRBV29-1 to TRBJ1-1; 7 positions agree with TRBD1. Trimming removed 4 bases from V and 9 bases from J; junction bases left unmatched: 14. The CDR3 totals 14 residues. The V gene's germline CDR1 is SQVTM and CDR2 ANQGSEA. CDR3: CSVVRETGQTKAFF. CDR3 coding DNA: TGCAGCGTTGTACGAGAAACGGGACAGACGAAAGCTTTCTTT.

Of note for this clonotype: Without the conserved terminal phenylalanine or tryptophan, this CDR3 likely stems from a read error. The chain couples TRBV6-5 to TRBJ2-1; TRBD2 matches 7 bases. The CDR3 is made up of 17 amino acids. Trimming took 5 bases from V and 4 from J; bases not matched to a gene: 14. Germline V lookup: CDR1 MNHEY, CDR2 SVGAGI. In nucleotides, the CDR3 is TGTGCCAGCAGTACACGACTAGCCAGCGGGAAATACAATGAGCAGTTCTGC. This translates into CASSTRLASGKYNEQFC.

This clonotype was observed a handful of times. The chain recombines TRBV6-1 with TRBJ2-7, with a possible D match to TRBD2 (6 bases). V shed 6 bases and J shed 0 bases, with 27 bases lying between them. The germline CDR1 and CDR2 sequences are MNHNS and SASEGT. This CDR3 has 19 residues. In DNA form, the CDR3 reads TGTGCCAGCAGGCCCGTCAAACCGCAACCGGGACTTAGCTCCTACGAGCAGTACTTC. Its protein is CASRPVKPQPGLSSYEQYF.

This chain uses TRBV6-2 or TRBV6-3 with TRBJ2-2, with TRBD2 as a possible D gene (6 bases). V lost 2 bases and J lost 1, with 17 bases in between. CDR1 and CDR2 (germline): MNHEY, SVGEGT. The CDR3 has 18 residues. CDR3: CASSYDITGGLNTGELFF. As DNA, the CDR3 is TGTGCCAGCAGTTACGATATTACAGGAGGGTTGAACACCGGGGAGCTGTTTTTT.

This clonotype was seen a handful of times. V and J are TRBV2 and TRBJ2-7; a possible D gene is TRBD1 (6 bases). Trimming shortened V by 7 bases and J by 0 bases, and 10 bases separated the two germline ends. This CDR3 is built from 13 residues. CDR1 is SNHLY, CDR2 FYNNEI, per germline. The CDR3 is CASIGDNSYEQYF. For the CDR3, the DNA is TGTGCCAGCATCGGGGACAACTCCTACGAGCAGTACTTC.

The chain uses TRBV11-2 and TRBJ2-3; D unresolved. V lost 0 bases, J lost 1 base, and 14 bases lay in between. CDR1 and CDR2 from the germline V gene are SGHAT and FQNNGV. The CDR3 runs 17 residues. This CDR3 reads CASSLDGWGGGTDTQYF. The DNA of the CDR3 is TGTGCCAGCAGCTTAGATGGTTGGGGTGGAGGCACAGATACGCAGTATTTT.

This clonotype was recorded many times. The CDR3 loop is CASTIGGVVANTGELFF. In DNA form, the CDR3 reads TGCGCCAGCACCATTGGCGGGGTGGTCGCGAACACCGGGGAGCTGTTTTTT. The chain uses TRBV5-1 and TRBJ2-2, with a possible D match to TRBD2 (6 bases). There are 17 residues in the CDR3. Germline CDR1 SGHRS, CDR2 YFSETQ. Trimming shortened V by 6 bases and J by 0 bases, and 18 bases separated the two germline ends.

This clonotype was seen only a few times. The chain couples TRBV3-1 to TRBJ1-2, with D unresolved. This CDR3 has 17 amino acids. The V end was cut by 0 bases, the J end by 0 bases, with 14 bases between. From germline, CDR1 is LGHDT and CDR2 YNNKEL (reference sequence). CDR3 region: CASSQDLVGGANYGYTF. The DNA for the CDR3 is TGTGCCAGCAGCCAAGATTTGGTCGGCGGGGCTAACTATGGCTACACCTTC.

This clonotype was counted many times. The J gene is TRBJ1-5, the V gene TRBV12-3 or TRBV12-4; weak D call: TRBD1 (6 bases). The V end was cut by 6 bases, the J end by 9 bases, with 21 bases between. This CDR3 contains 15 residues. The CDR3 DNA is TGTGCCAGCAGCCCCGGACGGACACCCAGGGGGCCCCAGCATTTT. It encodes CASSPGRTPRGPQHF.

The chain links TRBV5-5 to TRBJ2-7; D is possibly TRBD1 or TRBD2 (5 bases each). Trimming cost V 2 bases and J 5 bases, with 14 bases left between them. Germline CDR1 and CDR2: SGHKS and YYEKEE (reference sequence). There are 14 residues in the CDR3. Written as DNA, the CDR3 is TGTGCCAGCAGCTTCAGACCGGGACCAGACGAGCAGTACTTC. This gives the protein CASSFRPGPDEQYF.

This clonotype was seen more than once but under ten times. This chain connects TRBV10-3 to TRBJ2-1; possibly TRBD2 for D (6 bases). The CDR3 contains 20 residues. V lost 6 bases and J 3 bases, leaving 30 bases between the germline ends. The germline V gene has CDR1 ENHRY and CDR2 SYGVKD. The CDR3 DNA follows: TGTGCCATCAGGGAGCTCGGAGGGTCGCGAGGCCAATACAACTACAATGAGCAGTTCTTC. As protein: CAIRELGGSRGQYNYNEQFF.

This clonotype was found a few times. The gene calls are TRBV24-1 and TRBJ1-4, with TRBD1 identical over 7 bases. V was pared by 4 bases and J by 4 bases, with 11 bases of the junction left unmatched. Germline V gives CDR1 KGHDR, CDR2 SFDVKD. This CDR3 is 17 amino acids long. The chain's CDR3 is CATSDRNRRDSNEKLFF. CDR3 in DNA: TGTGCCACCAGTGACAGAAACCGCCGGGACAGTAATGAAAAACTGTTTTTT.

The table lists this clonotype with a few counts. V and J are TRBV4-2 and TRBJ2-4, with 8 bases lining up with TRBD1. Losses at the gene ends were 2 bases for V and 6 bases for J; bases not matched to a gene: 18. CDR3 length: 19 residues. Germline V CDR1 and CDR2: LGHNA, YNFKEQ. As DNA, the CDR3 is TGTGCCAGCAGCCAAAGGACAGGGAAGGGATCAGGGCAGGTAAACATTCAGTACTTC. Its translation is CASSQRTGKGSGQVNIQYF.